This record looks at one T cell receptor beta chain sequence and its context. These data belong to a study of blood T cell repertoires in COVID-19. Study context: Sites across the United States, Italy and Spain contributed samples from acute and convalescent COVID-19. Sources were T cells, B-cell-depleted T cells, or PBMCs; the material itself was cDNA or gDNA.

The CDR3 covers 15 residues. Losses at the gene ends were 5 bases for V and 1 base for J; bases not matched to a gene: 7. Germline assignment: CDR1 MDHEN and CDR2 SYDVKM. The table came from immunoSEQ multiplex PCR; TCRdb's copy has only in-frame clones and leaves some out. Here the sample spans under 100,000 clones, around 90% being singletons. The chain combines TRBV28 with TRBJ1-2, with 7 bases lining up with TRBD1. The source material was peripheral blood. The TCR was taken from a woman aged 70 to 79 with acute or convalescent COVID-19. The CDR3 DNA reads TGTGCCAGCAGTACAGGGACAGAGAGTAACTATGGCTACACCTTC. Translated, it gives CASSTGTESNYGYTF.